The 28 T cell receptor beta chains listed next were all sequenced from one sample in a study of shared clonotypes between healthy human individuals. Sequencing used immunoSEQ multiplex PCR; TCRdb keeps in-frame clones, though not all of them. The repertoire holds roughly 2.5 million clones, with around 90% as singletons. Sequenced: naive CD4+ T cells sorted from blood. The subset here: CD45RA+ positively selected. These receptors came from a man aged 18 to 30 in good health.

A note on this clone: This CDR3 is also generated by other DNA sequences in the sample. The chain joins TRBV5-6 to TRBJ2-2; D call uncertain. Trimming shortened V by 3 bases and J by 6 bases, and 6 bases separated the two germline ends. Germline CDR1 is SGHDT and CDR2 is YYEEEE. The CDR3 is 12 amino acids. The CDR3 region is CASSSLPGELFF. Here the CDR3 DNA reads TGTGCCAGCAGCTCGCTGCCCGGGGAGCTGTTTTTT.

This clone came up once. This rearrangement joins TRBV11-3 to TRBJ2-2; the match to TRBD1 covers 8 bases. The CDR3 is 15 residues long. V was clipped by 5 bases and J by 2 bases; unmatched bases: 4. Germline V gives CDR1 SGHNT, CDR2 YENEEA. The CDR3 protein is CASSRGTGNTGELFF. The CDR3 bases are TGTGCCAGCAGCCGAGGGACAGGCAACACCGGGGAGCTGTTTTTT.

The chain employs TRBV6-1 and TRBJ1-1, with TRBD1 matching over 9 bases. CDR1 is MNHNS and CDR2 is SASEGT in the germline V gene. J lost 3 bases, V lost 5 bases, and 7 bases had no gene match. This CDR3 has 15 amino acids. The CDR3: CASSSDRGEYTEAFF. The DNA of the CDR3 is TGTGCCAGCAGTTCCGACAGGGGGGAGTACACTGAAGCTTTCTTT.

In nucleotides, the CDR3 is TGCGCCAGCAGCGGACTAGCGTACACCGGGGAGCTGTTTTTT. Translated, it gives CASSGLAYTGELFF. The chain combines TRBV5-1 with TRBJ2-2; 9 positions match TRBD2. Germline values: CDR1 SGHRS, CDR2 YFSETQ. The CDR3 length is 14 residues. Trimming cost V 4 bases and J 3 bases; bases outside gene matches: 1.

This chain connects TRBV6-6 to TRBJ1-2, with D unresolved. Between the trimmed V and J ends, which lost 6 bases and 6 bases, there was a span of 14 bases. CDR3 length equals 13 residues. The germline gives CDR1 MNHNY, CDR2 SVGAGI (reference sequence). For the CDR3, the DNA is TGTGCCAGCAGCCTCCCGGGGAAGGATGGCTACACCTTC. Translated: CASSLPGKDGYTF.

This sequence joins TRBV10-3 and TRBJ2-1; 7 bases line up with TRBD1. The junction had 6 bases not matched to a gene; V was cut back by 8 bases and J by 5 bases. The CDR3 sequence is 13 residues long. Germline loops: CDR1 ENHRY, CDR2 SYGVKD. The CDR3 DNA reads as TGTGCCATCGGCTCGGGGACAGACAATGAGCAGTTCTTC. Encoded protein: CAIGSGTDNEQFF.

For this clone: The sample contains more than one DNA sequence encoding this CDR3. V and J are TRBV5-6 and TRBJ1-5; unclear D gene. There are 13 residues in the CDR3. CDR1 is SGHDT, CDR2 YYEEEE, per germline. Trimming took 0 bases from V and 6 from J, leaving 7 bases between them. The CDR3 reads CASSLASGQPQHF. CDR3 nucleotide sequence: TGTGCCAGCAGCTTGGCTTCGGGTCAGCCCCAGCATTTT.

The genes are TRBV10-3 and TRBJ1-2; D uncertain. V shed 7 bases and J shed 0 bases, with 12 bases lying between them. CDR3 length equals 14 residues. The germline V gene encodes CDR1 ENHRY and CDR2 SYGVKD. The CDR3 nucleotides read TGTGCCATCACGGGCTCAGTCACTAACTATGGCTACACCTTC. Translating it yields CAITGSVTNYGYTF.

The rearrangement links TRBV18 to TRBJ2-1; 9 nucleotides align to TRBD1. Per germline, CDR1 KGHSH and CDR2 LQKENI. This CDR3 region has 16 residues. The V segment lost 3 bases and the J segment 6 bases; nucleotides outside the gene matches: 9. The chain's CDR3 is CASSPPYRGLGNEQFF. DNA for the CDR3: TGTGCCAGCTCACCCCCCTACAGGGGGCTAGGCAATGAGCAGTTCTTC.

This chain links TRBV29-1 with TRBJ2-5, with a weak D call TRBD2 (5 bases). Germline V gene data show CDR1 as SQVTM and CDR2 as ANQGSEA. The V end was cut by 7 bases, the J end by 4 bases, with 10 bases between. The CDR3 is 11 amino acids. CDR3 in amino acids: CSAGEGETQYF. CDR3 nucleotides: TGCAGCGCCGGTGAGGGAGAGACCCAGTACTTC.

As DNA, the CDR3 is TGCAGCGTTGAACCTGTACCGGGGACAGGGGGCCTCTACAATGAGCAGTTCTTC. Translation: CSVEPVPGTGGLYNEQFF. This chain joins TRBV29-1 and TRBJ2-1; 12 bases are a match to TRBD1. Trimming cost V 2 bases and J 3 bases; bases outside gene matches: 11. Germline CDR1 reads SQVTM; CDR2 reads ANQGSEA. The CDR3 covers 18 residues.

CDR3: CASSPPPGNEQFF. The DNA for the CDR3 is TGTGCCAGCAGCCCGCCTCCCGGCAATGAGCAGTTCTTC. This chain uses TRBV6-5 with TRBJ2-1; D uncertain. The V gene lost 6 bases and the J gene lost 6 bases, with 12 bases spanning the gap. CDR1 MNHEY and CDR2 SVGAGI come from the germline V gene. The CDR3 totals 13 residues.

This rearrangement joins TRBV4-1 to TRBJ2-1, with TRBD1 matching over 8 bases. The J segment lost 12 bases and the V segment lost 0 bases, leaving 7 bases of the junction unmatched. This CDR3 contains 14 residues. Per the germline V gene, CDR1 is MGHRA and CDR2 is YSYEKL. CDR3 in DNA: TGCGCCAGCAGCCAAGAAATAAGGGGACAGGTGCAGTTCTTC. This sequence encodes CASSQEIRGQVQFF.

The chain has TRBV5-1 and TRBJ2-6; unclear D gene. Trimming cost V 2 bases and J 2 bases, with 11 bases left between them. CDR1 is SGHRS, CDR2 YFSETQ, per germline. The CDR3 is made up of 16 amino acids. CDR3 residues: CASSFFKGTGANVLTF. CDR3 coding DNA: TGCGCCAGCAGCTTCTTTAAGGGAACTGGGGCCAACGTCCTGACTTTC.

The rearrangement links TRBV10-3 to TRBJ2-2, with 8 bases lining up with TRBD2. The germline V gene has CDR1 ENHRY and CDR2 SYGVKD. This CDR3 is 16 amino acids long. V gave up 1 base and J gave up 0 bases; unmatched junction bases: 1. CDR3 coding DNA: TGTGCCATCAGTGAGTTGACTAGCGCGAACACCGGGGAGCTGTTTTTT. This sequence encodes CAISELTSANTGELFF.

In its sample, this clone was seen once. The CDR3, as DNA: TGTGCCAGCAGTGGCGGGCTAGCGGAGCCCTCCTACGAGCAGTACTTC. As protein: CASSGGLAEPSYEQYF. The rearrangement links TRBV6-6 to TRBJ2-7; 7 nucleotides match TRBD2. The CDR3 is made up of 16 amino acids. Germline CDR1 reads MNHNY; CDR2 reads SVGAGI (reference sequence). V was clipped by 5 bases and J by 0 bases; unmatched bases: 10.

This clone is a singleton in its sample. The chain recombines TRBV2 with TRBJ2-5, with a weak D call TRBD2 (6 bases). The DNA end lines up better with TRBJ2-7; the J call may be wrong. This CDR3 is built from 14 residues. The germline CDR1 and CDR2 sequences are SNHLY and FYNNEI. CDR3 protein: CASRAGRGAYEQYF. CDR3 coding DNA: TGTGCCAGCAGGGCCGGGCGGGGAGCCTACGAGCAGTACTTC.

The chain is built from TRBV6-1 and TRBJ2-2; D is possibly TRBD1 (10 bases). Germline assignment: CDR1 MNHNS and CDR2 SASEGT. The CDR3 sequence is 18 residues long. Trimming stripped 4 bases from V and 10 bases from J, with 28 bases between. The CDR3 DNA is TGTGCCAGCAGTGCGACAGGGGGCAATAGCGGGAGCGGTACGGAGCTGTTTTTT. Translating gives CASSATGGNSGSGTELFF.

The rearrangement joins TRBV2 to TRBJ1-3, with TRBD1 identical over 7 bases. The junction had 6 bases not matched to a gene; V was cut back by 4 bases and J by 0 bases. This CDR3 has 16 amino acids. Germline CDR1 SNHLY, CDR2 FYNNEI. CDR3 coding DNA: TGTGCCAGCAGTGCATGGAGGGACAGCTCTGGAAACACCATATATTTT. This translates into CASSAWRDSSGNTIYF. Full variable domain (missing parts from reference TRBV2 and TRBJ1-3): EPEVTQTPSHQVTQMGQEVILRCVPISNHLYFYWYRQILGQKVEFLVSFYNNEISEKSEIFDDQFSVERPDGSNFTLKIRSTKLEDSAMYFCASSAWRDSSGNTIYFGEGSWLTVV.

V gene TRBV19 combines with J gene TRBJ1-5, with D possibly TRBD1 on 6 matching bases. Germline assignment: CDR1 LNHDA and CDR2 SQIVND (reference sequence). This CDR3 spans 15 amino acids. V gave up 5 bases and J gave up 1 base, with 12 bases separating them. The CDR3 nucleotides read TGTGCCAGTAGTGACATCGGACAGAGCAATCAGCCCCAGCATTTT. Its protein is CASSDIGQSNQPQHF.

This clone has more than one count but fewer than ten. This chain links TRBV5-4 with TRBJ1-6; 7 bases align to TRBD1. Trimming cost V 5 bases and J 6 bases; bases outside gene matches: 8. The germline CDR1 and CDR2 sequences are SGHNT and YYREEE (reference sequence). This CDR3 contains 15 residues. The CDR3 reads CASSYGTAFNSPLHF. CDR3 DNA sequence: TGTGCCAGCAGTTATGGGACAGCTTTTAATTCACCCCTCCACTTT.

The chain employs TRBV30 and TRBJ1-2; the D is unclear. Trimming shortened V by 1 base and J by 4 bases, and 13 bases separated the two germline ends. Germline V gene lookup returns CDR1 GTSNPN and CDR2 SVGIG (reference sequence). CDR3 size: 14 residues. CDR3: CAWSGQRGSYGYTF. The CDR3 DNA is TGTGCCTGGAGTGGTCAGCGGGGTAGCTATGGCTACACCTTC.

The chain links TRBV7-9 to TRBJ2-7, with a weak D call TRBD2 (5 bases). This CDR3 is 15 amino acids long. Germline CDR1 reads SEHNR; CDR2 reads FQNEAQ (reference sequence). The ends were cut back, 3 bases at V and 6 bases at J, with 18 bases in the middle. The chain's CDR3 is CASSFPGGLGAEQYF. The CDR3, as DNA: TGTGCCAGCAGCTTTCCCGGCGGGCTCGGTGCCGAGCAGTACTTC. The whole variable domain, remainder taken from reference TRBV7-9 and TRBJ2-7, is DTGVSQNPRHKITKRGQNVTFRCDPISEHNRLYWYRQTLGQGPEFLTYFQNEAQLEKSRLLSDRFSAERPKGSFSTLEIQRTEQGDSAMYLCASSFPGGLGAEQYFGPGTRLTVT.

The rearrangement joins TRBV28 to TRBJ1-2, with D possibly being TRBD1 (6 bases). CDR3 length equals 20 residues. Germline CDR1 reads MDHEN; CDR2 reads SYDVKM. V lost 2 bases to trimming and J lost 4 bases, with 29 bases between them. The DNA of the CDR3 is TGTGCCAGCAGTTTACCTCCCCTTGGACAGACCGGAGGTGGTTCCTATGGCTACACCTTC. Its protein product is CASSLPPLGQTGGGSYGYTF.

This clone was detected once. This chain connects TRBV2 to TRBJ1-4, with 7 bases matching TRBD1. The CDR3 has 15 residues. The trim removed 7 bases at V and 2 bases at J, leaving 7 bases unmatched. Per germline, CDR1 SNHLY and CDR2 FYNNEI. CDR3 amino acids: CASTILTGTNEKLFF. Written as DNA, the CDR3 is TGTGCCAGCACTATTTTGACAGGGACTAATGAAAAACTGTTTTTT.

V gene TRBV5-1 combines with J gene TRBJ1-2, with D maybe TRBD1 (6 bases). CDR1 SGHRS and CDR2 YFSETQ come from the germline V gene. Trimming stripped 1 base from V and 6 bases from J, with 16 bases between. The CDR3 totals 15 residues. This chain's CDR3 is CASSLTGPEGDGYTF. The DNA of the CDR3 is TGCGCCAGCAGCTTGACAGGTCCAGAGGGGGATGGCTACACCTTC.

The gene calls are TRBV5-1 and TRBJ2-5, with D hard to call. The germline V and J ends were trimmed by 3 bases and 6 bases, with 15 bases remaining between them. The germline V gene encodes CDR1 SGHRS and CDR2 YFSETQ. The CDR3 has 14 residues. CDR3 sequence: CASSSNSVGQTQYF. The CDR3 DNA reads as TGCGCCAGCAGCTCGAATTCAGTCGGGCAGACCCAGTACTTC.

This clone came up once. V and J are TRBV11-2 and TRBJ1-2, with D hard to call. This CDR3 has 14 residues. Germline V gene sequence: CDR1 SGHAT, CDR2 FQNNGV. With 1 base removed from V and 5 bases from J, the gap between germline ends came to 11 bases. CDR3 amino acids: CASSLAGKEYGYTF. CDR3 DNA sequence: TGTGCCAGCAGCTTAGCCGGGAAGGAGTATGGCTACACCTTC.